These T cell receptor beta chains were read from a single sample in a study of OX40 agonist ivuxolimab in advanced cancers. The method was immunoSEQ multiplex PCR; TCRdb's version includes in-frame clones alone and lacks a portion of them. The table lists 82,000 or so clones, roughly 92% of them singletons, with about 0.61% in the top ten. The sequenced sample was CD4+ or CD8+ T cells sorted from blood, obtained in a trial of the OX40 agonist ivuxolimab. These receptor sequences come from an adult with an advanced solid tumor such as melanoma, head and neck, liver or kidney cancer. The CDR3 runs from the conserved cysteine through the conserved F or W. Each record gives: D gene, V gene, J gene, clone size, CDR3 protein, CDR3 DNA. D genes are given only for firm matches. Size is omitted from some rows. Given values are once, few, many or a class for expanded clones.

-	TRBV5-1	TRBJ2-7	-	CASQAQGPSYEQYF	TGCGCCAGCCAAGCCCAGGGGCCAAGCTACGAGCAGTACTTC
-	TRBV2	TRBJ2-1	-	CASSEQSGSEQFF	TGTGCCAGCAGTGAACAGAGCGGCAGCGAGCAGTTCTTC
TRBD1	TRBV27	TRBJ1-6	-	CASTSLGQGDSPLHF	TGTGCCAGCACCTCACTGGGACAGGGAGATTCACCCCTCCACTTT
-	TRBV9	TRBJ2-5	-	CASSVGLVSPHRTHQETQYF	TGTGCCAGCAGCGTAGGACTGGTTTCGCCCCATCGGACACATCAAGAGACCCAGTACTTC
-	TRBV19	TRBJ2-5	-	CASSTRDSSETQYF	TGTGCCAGTAGTACCAGGGACTCCTCGGAGACCCAGTACTTC
TRBD1	TRBV18	TRBJ1-1	-	CASSPPDRVEAFF	TGTGCCAGCTCACCTCCTGACAGGGTTGAAGCTTTCTTT
TRBD1	TRBV6-1	TRBJ1-2	-	CASSESPGQPVYGYTF	TGTGCCAGCAGTGAATCCCCGGGACAGCCTGTCTATGGCTACACCTTC
-	TRBV5-8	TRBJ2-3	-	CASSSRTPGTDTQYF	TGTGCCAGCAGCTCACGGACCCCTGGCACAGATACGCAGTATTTT
TRBD2	TRBV2	TRBJ2-7	once	CASTLGRGEPYEQYF	TGTGCCAGCACCCTAGGGAGGGGAGAGCCCTACGAGCAGTACTTC
-	TRBV7-2	TRBJ1-5	few	CASSLSTIAYQPQHF	TGTGCCAGCAGCTTATCGACGATAGCCTATCAGCCCCAGCATTTT
TRBD2	TRBV2	TRBJ2-1	few	CASFARLAGGYNEQFF	TGTGCCAGCTTTGCCCGACTAGCGGGGGGTTACAATGAGCAGTTCTTC
-	TRBV6-6	TRBJ1-4	-	CASTQPSSDGTEKLFF	TGTGCCAGCACCCAACCATCATCGGACGGGACGGAGAAACTGTTTTTT
-	TRBV5-1	TRBJ2-1	-	CASSSSSYHEQFF	TGCGCCAGCAGCTCTAGCTCCTATCATGAGCAGTTCTTC
-	TRBV7-9	TRBJ1-2	-	CASSLGGLESYTF	TGTGCCAGCAGCTTAGGAGGACTTGAAAGCTACACCTTC
-	TRBV5-1	TRBJ1-2	once	CASSPRTQGVHGYTF	TGCGCCAGCAGCCCCAGGACACAAGGGGTGCATGGCTACACCTTC
TRBD1	TRBV6-1	TRBJ2-5	-	CASSGRKGTVETQYF	TGTGCCAGCAGTGGGAGGAAGGGGACAGTCGAGACCCAGTACTTC
TRBD1	TRBV7-8	TRBJ1-4	-	CASSPQGVAVNGKLFF	TGTGCCAGCAGCCCACAGGGGGTTGCCGTGAATGGGAAACTGTTTTTT
-	TRBV5-4	TRBJ1-1	-	CASSSSGLRGTEAFF	TGTGCCAGCAGCTCCTCGGGACTTAGGGGCACTGAAGCTTTCTTT
TRBD2	TRBV7-3	TRBJ2-5	-	CASSLNPGGTQYF	TGTGCCAGCAGCTTAAACCCGGGGGGGACCCAGTACTTC
-	TRBV5-1	TRBJ2-1	few	CASSLIGTVGDEQFF	TGCGCCAGCAGCTTGATTGGGACCGTTGGGGATGAGCAGTTCTTC
-	TRBV4-1	TRBJ1-1	-	CASSPQRGQGNTEAFF	TGCGCCAGCAGCCCTCAACGAGGCCAAGGGAACACTGAAGCTTTCTTT
-	TRBV2	TRBJ1-6	-	CASSGAFYNSPLHF	TGTGCCAGCAGCGGGGCCTTCTATAATTCACCCCTCCACTTT
-	TRBV5-1	TRBJ1-1	-	CASRSANEAFF	TGCGCCAGCAGGTCCGCAAATGAAGCTTTCTTT
-	TRBV4-1	TRBJ2-3	-	CASSQVATTDTQYF	TGCGCCAGCAGCCAAGTCGCTACCACAGATACGCAGTATTTT
-	TRBV6-4	TRBJ1-2	-	CASSSPAGDYTF	TGTGCCAGCAGTTCCCCGGCGGGCGACTACACCTTC
-	TRBV7-7	TRBJ2-2	-	CASSPDTGELFF	TGTGCTAGCAGCCCAGACACCGGGGAGCTGTTTTTT
TRBD1	TRBV30	TRBJ2-7	-	CACVRQGVYEQYF	TGTGCCTGCGTACGACAGGGGGTCTACGAGCAGTACTTC
-	TRBV30	TRBJ2-5	-	CAWSGQWETQYF	TGTGCCTGGAGTGGACAGTGGGAGACCCAGTACTTC
-	TRBV6-1	TRBJ2-5	-	CASSPQETQYF	TGTGCCAGCAGTCCCCAAGAGACCCAGTACTTC
-	TRBV7-7	TRBJ2-1	-	CASRDKGTPYNEQFF	TGTGCTAGCAGGGATAAAGGAACTCCCTACAATGAGCAGTTCTTC
TRBD1	TRBV6-1	TRBJ1-2	-	CASSRGGDSLGYTF	TGTGCCAGCAGCCGCGGAGGGGACAGTCTTGGCTACACCTTC
-	TRBV18	TRBJ1-2	few	CASSPPTSGLGAGGYTF	TGTGCCAGCTCACCGCCTACCTCGGGACTGGGGGCAGGCGGCTACACCTTC
TRBD2	TRBV5-1	TRBJ2-5	once	CASSLVLAGGQETQYF	TGCGCCAGCAGCTTGGTACTAGCGGGAGGGCAAGAGACCCAGTACTTC
TRBD2	TRBV2	TRBJ2-7	-	CASKKGQRGVFYEQYF	TGTGCCAGCAAGAAAGGGCAGCGGGGTGTATTCTACGAGCAGTACTTC
-	TRBV29-1	TRBJ2-4	-	CCVSAAENIQYF	TGCTGCGTTTCGGCCGCCGAGAACATTCAGTACTTC
TRBD1	TRBV5-1	TRBJ2-5	-	CASSLGQGETQYF	TGCGCCAGCAGCTTAGGACAGGGGGAGACCCAGTACTTC
-	TRBV19	TRBJ1-2	-	CASSPPNGGYTF	TGTGCCAGTAGTCCCCCAAACGGTGGCTACACCTTC
-	TRBV10-2	TRBJ1-1	-	CASIEQALNTEAFF	TGCGCCAGCATAGAACAGGCCCTGAACACTGAAGCTTTCTTT
-	TRBV18	TRBJ2-4	-	CASSPDGKNIQYF	TGTGCCAGCTCACCAGATGGCAAAAACATTCAGTACTTC
-	TRBV6-5	TRBJ1-6	-	CASKAAINLRSPLHF	TGTGCCAGCAAAGCAGCCATCAACCTACGTTCACCCCTCCACTTT
-	TRBV6-8	TRBJ2-1	-	CASSYRDLQFF	TGTGCCAGCAGTTACAGGGATTTGCAGTTCTTC
-	TRBV19	TRBJ2-2	-	CASSIIRSNTGELFF	TGTGCCAGTAGTATCATCAGATCGAACACCGGGGAGCTGTTTTTT